One and the same sample provided the 21 T cell receptor beta chains below, sequenced in a study of cytomegalovirus exposure and HLA in healthy donors (dated by TCRdb to 2015 to 2018). Library generation was performed with the immunoSEQ multiplex PCR assay. For the multiplex PCR, a mixture combining 60 forward primers for TCR Vbeta segments and 13 reverse primers for TCR Jbeta segments was used. The immuneACCESS repertoire file appears here via TCRdb, limited to in-frame rearrangements. These files lack a portion of the clones; in checked studies, under half of the deficit traces to unresolved V genes, and the cause of the others is not known. Within this sample are roughly 130,000 clones, with 80% of them counted one time only. Of the sample, 1% is held by the ten largest clones. Sequencing used PBMCs. The receptors here all came from a man in his forties or fifties in good health and CMV-seronegative.

The chain combines TRBV27 with TRBJ1-1; 9 nucleotides agree with TRBD1. The germline gives CDR1 MNHEY, CDR2 SMNVEV (reference sequence). The V and J ends lost 4 bases and 5 bases, in that order; junction bases with no gene match: 5. The CDR3 covers 14 residues. The CDR3 nucleotides are TGTGCCAGCAGTTCTAAAGGGACAGGGACTGAAGCTTTCTTT. Translating it yields CASSSKGTGTEAFF.

This clone was seen only a few times. The chain links TRBV7-9 to TRBJ1-5; D unresolved. V shed 5 bases and J shed 3 bases, with 8 bases lying between them. This CDR3 contains 13 residues. Germline assignment: CDR1 SEHNR and CDR2 FQNEAQ (reference sequence). The CDR3 loop is CASSPGNNQPQHF. Here the CDR3 DNA reads TGTGCCAGCAGCCCCGGGAACAATCAGCCCCAGCATTTT.

This clone showed up just a few times. The chain joins TRBV5-1 to TRBJ2-3; D gene ambiguous. V lost 0 bases and J 9 bases, leaving 14 bases between the germline ends. Germline CDR1 is SGHRS and CDR2 is YFSETQ. This CDR3 spans 14 amino acids. The DNA of the CDR3 is TGCGCCAGCAGCTTGGAGGCCCTCACGGAGACGCAGTATTTT. Its translation is CASSLEALTETQYF.

The chain carries TRBV19 and TRBJ2-3, with D perhaps TRBD1 (5 bases). V dropped 1 base and J dropped 0 bases, with 14 bases sitting between them. This CDR3 spans 17 amino acids. The germline V gene encodes CDR1 LNHDA and CDR2 SQIVND (reference sequence). CDR3 residues: CASSIGDSRPSTDTQYF. As DNA, the CDR3 is TGTGCCAGTAGTATAGGAGACAGCCGCCCCAGCACAGATACGCAGTATTTT.

This clone has just one count. CDR3 bases: TGTGCCAGCAGCTCGACAGGGACGCTCGGCTACACCTTC. Its protein is CASSSTGTLGYTF. The V and J genes are TRBV13 and TRBJ1-2, with TRBD1 matching over 7 bases. The J segment lost 8 bases and the V segment lost 4 bases, leaving 7 bases of the junction unmatched. The CDR3 has 13 amino acids. Germline V gene sequence: CDR1 PRHDT, CDR2 FYEKMQ (reference sequence).

The chain couples TRBV7-2 to TRBJ1-3, with 8 bases aligning to TRBD1. The length of the CDR3 is 14 residues. Germline-derived CDR1 and CDR2 are SGHTA and FQGNSA. Losses at the gene ends were 8 bases for V and 0 bases for J; bases not matched to a gene: 3. Here the CDR3 DNA reads TGTGCCAGCGGCGACAGGGGCTCTGGAAACACCATATATTTT. This translates into CASGDRGSGNTIYF.

V is TRBV29-1 and J is TRBJ2-6; 9 bases fit TRBD2. Germline V gene data show CDR1 as SQVTM and CDR2 as ANQGSEA. V gave up 2 bases and J gave up 0 bases; unmatched junction bases: 2. The CDR3 consists of 16 residues. CDR3 nucleotides: TGCAGCGTTGAAAGCGGGGGGCTCTCTGGGGCCAACGTCCTGACTTTC. Amino acid sequence: CSVESGGLSGANVLTF.

This clone was seen a single time. This chain joins TRBV2 and TRBJ1-5, with unresolved D. The germline gives CDR1 SNHLY, CDR2 FYNNEI. This CDR3 region has 13 residues. With 5 bases removed from V and 7 bases from J, the gap between germline ends came to 12 bases. Here the CDR3 reads CASSQTRQQPQHF. DNA of the CDR3: TGTGCCAGCAGTCAGACCAGGCAACAGCCCCAGCATTTT.

A few counts support this clone. The same CDR3 is also encoded by other DNA sequences in this sample. The chain recombines TRBV18 with TRBJ2-7; 9 bases are a match to TRBD1. The V gene's germline CDR1 is KGHSH and CDR2 LQKENI. This CDR3 region has 15 residues. J was trimmed by 2 bases and V by 3 bases; bases with no gene match: 5. The CDR3 loop is CASSPSGQGPYEQYF. CDR3 DNA: TGTGCCAGCTCACCCTCGGGACAGGGACCCTACGAGCAGTACTTC.

The gene calls are TRBV28 and TRBJ2-7; 9 positions match TRBD1. The CDR3 runs to 14 residues. V lost 7 bases, J lost 2 bases, and 6 bases stayed unmatched. Germline CDR1 and CDR2: MDHEN and SYDVKM. The CDR3 DNA is TGTGCCAGCACCCCGGACAGGGGTACCTACGAGCAGTACTTC. As protein: CASTPDRGTYEQYF.

The chain has TRBV2 and TRBJ1-5; 7 nucleotides agree with TRBD1. The CDR3 contains 13 residues. Looked up from germline, CDR1 is SNHLY and CDR2 is FYNNEI. Unmatched junction bases numbered 6, after V lost 7 bases and J lost 6 bases. Written as DNA, the CDR3 is TGTGCCAGCACCCAGACAGGGATTCAGCCCCAGCATTTT. Translating gives CASTQTGIQPQHF.

The CDR3 DNA is TGTGCCAGCAGTGAGCCGGGGGGGAGGACTGAAGCTTTCTTT. Amino acid sequence: CASSEPGGRTEAFF. The chain uses TRBV25-1 and TRBJ1-1; D perhaps matches TRBD1 (5 bases). The germline CDR1 and CDR2 sequences are MGHDK and SYGVNS. V lost 3 bases, J lost 5 bases, and 13 bases lay in between. This CDR3 has 14 amino acids. The full variable domain, completed using reference TRBV25-1 and TRBJ1-1, is EADIYQTPRYLVIGTGKKITLECSQTMGHDKMYWYQQDPGMELHLIHYSYGVNSTEKGDLSSESTVSRIRTEHFPLTLESARPSHTSQYLCASSEPGGRTEAFFGQGTRLTVV.

This rearrangement joins TRBV2 to TRBJ2-5; 7 bases agree with TRBD1. V was clipped by 5 bases and J by 4 bases; unmatched bases: 1. The CDR3 covers 12 residues. Germline V lookup: CDR1 SNHLY, CDR2 FYNNEI. The CDR3 DNA reads as TGTGCCAGCAGTTCAGGGGGAGAGACCCAGTACTTC. It yields the protein CASSSGGETQYF.

The rearrangement uses TRBV11-2 and TRBJ2-7; 9 bases align to TRBD2. The length of the CDR3 is 16 residues. The J segment lost 1 base and the V segment lost 2 bases, leaving 6 bases of the junction unmatched. CDR1 and CDR2 (germline): SGHAT, FQNNGV. In nucleotides, the CDR3 is TGTGCCAGCAGCTTAAGGCCTCTAGCGGGGTCCTACGAGCAGTACTTC. It codes for CASSLRPLAGSYEQYF.

This chain uses TRBV10-1 with TRBJ2-7, with D uncertain. Trimming took 10 bases from V and 2 from J, leaving 15 bases between them. The CDR3 has 13 residues. From germline, CDR1 is WNHNN and CDR2 SYGVQD (reference sequence). The CDR3 nucleotides read TGCGCCACCTGGAGCGAAATGCCCTACGAGCAGTACTTC. Translated: CATWSEMPYEQYF.

V and J are TRBV4-1 and TRBJ1-2; no clear D gene. Trimming took 1 base from V and 4 from J, leaving 13 bases between them. CDR3 length equals 15 residues. The germline gives CDR1 MGHRA, CDR2 YSYEKL. The CDR3 sequence is CASSQVYKDSYGYTF. Written as DNA, the CDR3 is TGCGCCAGCAGCCAAGTGTACAAGGACTCCTATGGCTACACCTTC.

The chain links TRBV6-1 to TRBJ2-7, with D perhaps matching TRBD1 (5 bases). CDR3 length equals 15 residues. V dropped 2 bases and J dropped 0 bases, with 11 bases sitting between them. Germline loops: CDR1 MNHNS, CDR2 SASEGT. In DNA, the CDR3 is TGTGCCAGCAGTGAATCCGACAGCTTCTCCTACGAGCAGTACTTC. This gives the protein CASSESDSFSYEQYF.

J is TRBJ1-1 and V is TRBV5-4, with D tentatively TRBD1 (5 bases). CDR3 length: 15 amino acids. Germline assignment: CDR1 SGHNT and CDR2 YYREEE (reference sequence). V shed 0 bases and J shed 3 bases, with 12 bases lying between them. The CDR3 spells CASSLGGRRDTEAFF. The CDR3 region has the DNA TGTGCCAGCAGCTTGGGGGGACGGAGGGACACTGAAGCTTTCTTT.

This clone turned up a few times. J is TRBJ2-4 and V is TRBV29-1; maybe TRBD1 (5 bases). This CDR3 comprises 13 residues. Germline CDR1 and CDR2: SQVTM and ANQGSEA. Trimming pared 1 base from V and 3 bases from J, leaving 7 bases between. CDR3 sequence: CSVEGGGKNIQYF. DNA of the CDR3: TGCAGCGTTGAAGGGGGCGGCAAAAACATTCAGTACTTC.

This chain links TRBV6-5 with TRBJ1-2; tentative D call: TRBD1 (5 bases). V lost 0 bases to trimming and J lost 5 bases, with 16 bases between them. This CDR3 has 16 residues. In germline, CDR1 is MNHEY, CDR2 SVGAGI. This CDR3 is CASSYSMTVFGYGYTF. The CDR3 region has the DNA TGTGCCAGCAGTTACTCGATGACAGTTTTTGGGTATGGCTACACCTTC.

This chain joins TRBV27 and TRBJ2-7; 8 nucleotides align to TRBD1. In germline, CDR1 is MNHEY, CDR2 SMNVEV (reference sequence). The CDR3 runs to 15 residues. V was pared by 5 bases and J by 1 base, with 7 bases of the junction left unmatched. The CDR3 DNA reads TGTGCCAGCAGTCCGCAACAGGGGGATTCCTACGAGCAGTACTTC. Residues: CASSPQQGDSYEQYF.